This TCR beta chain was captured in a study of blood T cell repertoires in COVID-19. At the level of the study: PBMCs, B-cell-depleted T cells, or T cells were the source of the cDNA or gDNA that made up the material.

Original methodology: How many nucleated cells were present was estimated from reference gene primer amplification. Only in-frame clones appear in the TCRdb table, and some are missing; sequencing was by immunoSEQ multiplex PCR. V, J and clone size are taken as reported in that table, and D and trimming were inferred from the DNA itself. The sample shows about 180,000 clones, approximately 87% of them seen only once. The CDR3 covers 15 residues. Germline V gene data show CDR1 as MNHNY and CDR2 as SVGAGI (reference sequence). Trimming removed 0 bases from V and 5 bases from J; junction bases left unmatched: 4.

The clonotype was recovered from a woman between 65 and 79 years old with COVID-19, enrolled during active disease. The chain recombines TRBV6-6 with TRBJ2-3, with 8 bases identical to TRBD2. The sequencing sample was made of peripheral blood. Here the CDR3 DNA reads TGTGCCAGCAGTTACTCGGGGACTAGAGGAGATACGCAGTATTTT. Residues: CASSYSGTRGDTQYF.